This T cell receptor (beta chain) was recorded in a study of regulatory T cells in long-lasting Graves disease. Both iRepertoire HTBI primers and Arm-PCR of CDR3 regions were used to build the TCR beta libraries. TCRdb used MiXCR to reprocess the multiplex PCR reads, holding one entry per CDR3 protein. The sample records 400,000 to 500,000 distinct CDR3 sequences, 15% being singletons. This clonotype was picked up a small number of times. Specified time point: newly diagnosed GD, antithyroid drugs for less than 3 months. Isolated PBMC RNA provided the starting material for the TCR library. Graves' disease diagnosis followed American Thyroid Association guidelines. The CDR3 is made up of 16 amino acids. CDR1 is SEHNR, CDR2 FQNEAQ, per germline (reference sequence). V trimming: 4 bases; J trimming: 0 bases; junction bases outside the gene matches: 3. This same sample was also taken into another study, of T cells in Graves' hyperthyroidism and ophthalmopathy.

Sequenced material: peripheral blood mononuclear cells (PBMCs), taken at new diagnosis, from a patient treated with antithyroid drugs. The clonotype was recovered from a woman in her thirties or forties with Graves disease. The chain joins TRBV7-9 to TRBJ2-1; 10 positions agree with TRBD1. The CDR3, as DNA: TGTGCCAGCAGCTCGGGACAGGGGATCTCCTACAATGAGCAGTTCTTC. Translating gives CASSSGQGISYNEQFF.